These 28 T cell receptor beta chains were sequenced from one sample in a study of beta chain features in type 1 diabetes. As every portion of the isolated RNA was reverse transcribed, the sequencing read expressed TCRB transcripts. The table came from immunoSEQ multiplex PCR; TCRdb's copy has only in-frame clones and leaves some out. The table shows a few hundred thousand clones, with about 19% occurring only once. The sequencing input was naive CD4+ T cells from blood. The receptor source for this set is a woman aged 18-29 years in good health.

The V gene is TRBV5-4, the J gene TRBJ1-2, with unresolved D. Germline V gives CDR1 SGHNT, CDR2 YYREEE (reference sequence). The V end was cut by 1 base, the J end by 1 base, with 5 bases between. CDR3 length: 13 amino acids. CDR3 nucleotides: TGTGCCAGCAGCTTGCCCGGTAACTATGGCTACACCTTC. It specifies CASSLPGNYGYTF.

This clone was recorded a few times. The chain uses TRBV6-6 and TRBJ2-5; TRBD1 is a possible D gene (6 bases). Germline CDR1 is MNHNY and CDR2 is SVGAGI (reference sequence). V was clipped by 6 bases and J by 2 bases, with 13 bases between them. The CDR3 is 14 residues long. The CDR3 DNA reads as TGTGCCAGCAGGTTACAGGGAAGTCAAGAGACCCAGTACTTC. Protein: CASRLQGSQETQYF.

This chain joins TRBV14 and TRBJ2-5, with D tentatively TRBD1 (5 bases). The V gene lost 6 bases and the J gene lost 5 bases, with 13 bases spanning the gap. This CDR3 has 13 amino acids. Germline V lookup: CDR1 SGHDN, CDR2 FVKESK. As DNA, the CDR3 is TGTGCCAGCAGTCGAAACCCAGGGGAGACCCAGTACTTC. Translated: CASSRNPGETQYF.

In this sample, this clone turned up a few times. V and J are TRBV5-6 and TRBJ2-3, with 7 bases that match TRBD1. The CDR3 has 16 residues. The germline CDR1 and CDR2 sequences are SGHDT and YYEEEE. The trim removed 1 base at V and 2 bases at J, leaving 7 bases unmatched. The CDR3 nucleotides read TGTGCCAGCAGCTTGCCCCGGGACAGAGACACAGATACGCAGTATTTT. Amino acid sequence: CASSLPRDRDTDTQYF.

The chain uses TRBV23-1 and TRBJ1-4; 9 nucleotides match TRBD1. TRBV23-1 counts as an open reading frame of uncertain function. The V segment lost 10 bases and the J segment 8 bases; nucleotides outside the gene matches: 17. The CDR3 runs 16 residues. The CDR3 region has the DNA TGCGCCACCATTAGGCACGCGGGACAGGGAGGCGAAAAACTGTTTTTT. Protein sequence: CATIRHAGQGGEKLFF.

This clone has just a few counts. The chain recombines TRBV5-1 with TRBJ2-7, with a tentative D call TRBD1 (6 bases). The CDR3 has 14 amino acids. Trimming removed 4 bases from V and 0 bases from J, with 11 bases in between. Germline V lookup: CDR1 SGHRS, CDR2 YFSETQ. This chain's CDR3 is CASSEGQSSYEQYF. CDR3 in DNA: TGCGCCAGCAGCGAAGGACAGTCCTCCTACGAGCAGTACTTC.

This clone was found a few times. The chain employs TRBV5-1 and TRBJ2-1, with 8 bases fitting TRBD1. With 4 bases clipped from V and 9 bases from J, the junction kept 3 bases outside the gene matches. The CDR3 runs to 12 residues. CDR1 is SGHRS and CDR2 is YFSETQ in the germline V gene. CDR3 DNA sequence: TGCGCCAGCAGCGTAGACAGGGGTGAGCAGTTCTTC. It yields the protein CASSVDRGEQFF. Supplemented by reference TRBV5-1 and TRBJ2-1, the full variable domain reads KAGVTQTPRYLIKTRGQQVTLSCSPISGHRSVSWYQQTPGQGLQFLFEYFSETQRNKGNFPGRFSGRQFSNSRSEMNVSTLELGDSALYLCASSVDRGEQFFGPGTRLTVL.

This clone was detected a few times. The chain's CDR3 is CASSPMTGTIYEQYF. Here the CDR3 DNA reads TGTGCCAGCTCACCCATGACAGGGACCATCTACGAGCAGTACTTC. This chain connects TRBV18 to TRBJ2-7; 7 bases align to TRBD1. CDR1 and CDR2 (germline): KGHSH, LQKENI. The CDR3 loop spans 15 amino acids. V lost 3 bases to trimming and J lost 3 bases; unmatched junction nucleotides: 8.

This clone was seen more than once but under ten times. The chain uses TRBV7-9 and TRBJ1-1, with a weak D call TRBD1 (5 bases). Germline V CDR1 and CDR2: SEHNR, FQNEAQ (reference sequence). CDR3 length: 14 residues. Trimming removed 1 base at V and 8 bases at J, with 14 bases between. The DNA of the CDR3 is TGTGCCAGCAGCTTAGACGGGGGTGTGGGGGAAGCTTTCTTT. Protein: CASSLDGGVGEAFF.

This sequence joins TRBV5-1 and TRBJ1-1; the D gene is possibly TRBD1 (6 bases). Between the trimmed V and J ends, which lost 4 bases and 5 bases, there was a span of 15 bases. This CDR3 is 14 amino acids long. Germline values: CDR1 SGHRS, CDR2 YFSETQ. The CDR3 sequence: CASSIEGVWTEAFF. CDR3 bases: TGCGCCAGCAGCATTGAGGGGGTTTGGACTGAAGCTTTCTTT.

The chain joins TRBV4-3 to TRBJ2-5, with 9 bases fitting TRBD2. Per the germline V gene, CDR1 is LGHNA and CDR2 is YSLEER. The CDR3 runs to 16 residues. Unmatched junction bases numbered 7, after V lost 0 bases and J lost 5 bases. CDR3 amino acids: CASSQDRAGGPETQYF. The CDR3 DNA sequence: TGCGCCAGCAGCCAAGATCGGGCGGGGGGGCCTGAGACCCAGTACTTC.

The V call is TRBV7-9, the J call TRBJ2-1; 12 positions match TRBD2. In germline, CDR1 is SEHNR, CDR2 FQNEAQ (reference sequence). V lost 8 bases, J lost 0 bases, and 8 bases stayed unmatched. This CDR3 spans 17 amino acids. The CDR3 loop is CASLGLAGPSSYNEQFF. CDR3 sequence (DNA): TGTGCCAGCCTAGGACTAGCGGGGCCGAGCTCCTACAATGAGCAGTTCTTC.

The chain combines TRBV2 with TRBJ1-5; D is perhaps TRBD1 (5 bases). CDR1 and CDR2 (germline): SNHLY, FYNNEI. The CDR3 loop spans 15 amino acids. V lost 3 bases to trimming and J lost 3 bases, with 12 bases between them. CDR3 in amino acids: CASSEATAYNQPQHF. Here the CDR3 DNA reads TGTGCCAGCAGTGAGGCGACAGCTTACAATCAGCCCCAGCATTTT.

The gene calls are TRBV27 and TRBJ1-6; TRBD1 might be the D (6 bases). Germline loops: CDR1 MNHEY, CDR2 SMNVEV (reference sequence). V lost 2 bases, J lost 10 bases, and 9 bases lay in between. The CDR3 totals 13 residues. This CDR3 reads CASSLNRDSPLHF. Here the CDR3 DNA reads TGTGCCAGCAGTTTAAACAGGGACTCACCCCTCCACTTT.

The chain is built from TRBV30 and TRBJ2-3; the D gene is possibly TRBD2 (6 bases). With 2 bases removed from V and 2 bases from J, the gap between germline ends came to 14 bases. Germline CDR1 and CDR2: GTSNPN and SVGIG (reference sequence). This CDR3 region has 15 residues. The CDR3 coding sequence is TGTGCCTGGAGTAGAGCGGGTTCTATCACAGATACGCAGTATTTT. Translated: CAWSRAGSITDTQYF.

The rearrangement uses TRBV5-1 and TRBJ2-3; unclear D gene. Germline CDR1 is SGHRS and CDR2 is YFSETQ. This CDR3 has 14 amino acids. The ends were cut back, 5 bases at V and 4 bases at J, with 14 bases in the middle. CDR3 DNA: TGCGCCAGCAGTCCGCGGTCGAGTGCAGATACGCAGTATTTT. It is translated as CASSPRSSADTQYF.

This chain links TRBV5-1 with TRBJ1-1; TRBD1 matches at 8 bases. Germline V gives CDR1 SGHRS, CDR2 YFSETQ. J lost 5 bases, V lost 2 bases, and 5 bases had no gene match. The CDR3 runs 14 residues. In nucleotides, the CDR3 is TGCGCCAGCAGCTTAACAGGGGGAAGGACTGAAGCTTTCTTT. Encoded protein: CASSLTGGRTEAFF.

The genes are TRBV9 and TRBJ2-5; D is uncertain. The germline gives CDR1 SGDLS, CDR2 YYNGEE. The length of the CDR3 is 11 residues. Trimming left V 2 bases short and J 4 bases short, with 3 bases between. The CDR3 nucleotides read TGTGCCAGCAGCGTTCGAGAGACCCAGTACTTC. Its protein product is CASSVRETQYF.

This clone was observed a few times. The gene calls are TRBV11-1 and TRBJ1-1; 7 nucleotides align to TRBD1. This CDR3 is built from 14 residues. Looked up from germline, CDR1 is SGHAT and CDR2 is FQDESV (reference sequence). After removal of 6 bases from V and 6 bases from J, the junction contained 10 bases not matched to a gene. The CDR3 DNA is TGTGCCAGCAGGGAAGGACAGGAAAGGGCTGAAGCTTTCTTT. Translated: CASREGQERAEAFF.

This clone was counted only a few times. The chain has TRBV29-1 and TRBJ2-7, with 9 nucleotides matching TRBD2. With V trimmed by 7 bases and J by 1 base, 11 bases remained unmatched. The CDR3 is 15 residues long. CDR1 and CDR2 from the germline V gene are SQVTM and ANQGSEA. CDR3 nucleotide sequence: TGCAGCGCCTCTGGGGCTAGCGGGATGTCCTACGAGCAGTACTTC. This translates into CSASGASGMSYEQYF.

The chain couples TRBV7-2 to TRBJ2-3, with TRBD2 as a possible D gene (6 bases). CDR3 length equals 14 residues. Germline V gene data show CDR1 as SGHTA and CDR2 as FQGNSA. V dropped 8 bases and J dropped 0 bases, with 12 bases sitting between them. This chain's CDR3 is CASAPGRSTDTQYF. Here the CDR3 DNA reads TGTGCCAGCGCTCCAGGGAGGAGCACAGATACGCAGTATTTT.

The chain carries TRBV29-1 and TRBJ1-1; D is possibly TRBD1 (5 bases). Germline CDR1 SQVTM, CDR2 ANQGSEA. CDR3 length: 13 amino acids. V lost 7 bases and J lost 1, with 13 bases in between. The CDR3 sequence is CSAEWGGNTEAFF. The CDR3 coding sequence is TGCAGCGCCGAGTGGGGGGGGAACACTGAAGCTTTCTTT.

This clone was counted a few times. V gene TRBV13 combines with J gene TRBJ1-2; the D gene is possibly TRBD1 (6 bases). CDR1 is PRHDT, CDR2 FYEKMQ, per germline (reference sequence). V dropped 5 bases and J dropped 6 bases, with 13 bases sitting between them. The CDR3 sequence is 13 residues long. CDR3 in amino acids: CASSNNRDHGYTF. The CDR3 DNA follows: TGTGCCAGCAGCAACAACAGGGACCATGGCTACACCTTC.

The chain links TRBV7-6 to TRBJ2-1; the D gene is possibly TRBD2 (5 bases). The CDR3 runs 16 residues. Trimming stripped 5 bases from V and 0 bases from J, with 14 bases between. Per the germline V gene, CDR1 is SGHVS and CDR2 is FNYEAQ. Here the CDR3 reads CASSPGLQSSYNEQFF. In DNA form, the CDR3 reads TGTGCCAGCAGCCCCGGACTGCAAAGCTCCTACAATGAGCAGTTCTTC.

The chain recombines TRBV5-6 with TRBJ1-1, with 7 bases identical to TRBD1. Germline V CDR1 and CDR2: SGHDT, YYEEEE. V shed 0 bases and J 4 bases; nucleotides not matched to a gene: 3. This CDR3 spans 14 amino acids. For the CDR3, the DNA is TGTGCCAGCAGCTTGGGGAGGGGGCCCACTGAAGCTTTCTTT. As protein: CASSLGRGPTEAFF. Combining the CDR3 with reference TRBV5-6 and TRBJ1-1 gives the whole variable domain DAGVTQSPTHLIKTRGQQVTLRCSPKSGHDTVSWYQQALGQGPQFIFQYYEEEERQRGNFPDRFSGHQFPNYSSELNVNALLLGDSALYLCASSLGRGPTEAFFGQGTRLTVV.

The rearrangement joins TRBV2 to TRBJ2-5; 7 bases match TRBD1. CDR3 size: 13 residues. The J segment lost 5 bases and the V segment lost 5 bases, leaving 5 bases of the junction unmatched. The germline CDR1 and CDR2 sequences are SNHLY and FYNNEI. The CDR3 bases are TGTGCCAGCAGTCTACAGGGGTGGGAGACCCAGTACTTC. This sequence encodes CASSLQGWETQYF. The whole variable domain, remainder taken from reference TRBV2 and TRBJ2-5, is EPEVTQTPSHQVTQMGQEVILRCVPISNHLYFYWYRQILGQKVEFLVSFYNNEISEKSEIFDDQFSVERPDGSNFTLKIRSTKLEDSAMYFCASSLQGWETQYFGPGTRLLVL.

In its sample, this clone was seen a few times. This CDR3 reads CASSQDSQRGGYNEQFF. CDR3 in DNA: TGCGCCAGCAGCCAAGATTCACAGCGGGGGGGGTACAATGAGCAGTTCTTC. The chain couples TRBV4-3 to TRBJ2-1; TRBD2 aligns across 10 bases. The CDR3 is 17 residues long. Germline V CDR1 and CDR2: LGHNA, YSLEER. Unmatched junction bases numbered 6, after V lost 0 bases and J lost 4 bases.

V and J are TRBV7-9 and TRBJ1-1; D ambiguous. Germline CDR1 SEHNR, CDR2 FQNEAQ (reference sequence). There are 11 residues in the CDR3. V lost 5 bases to trimming and J lost 5 bases, with 6 bases between them. Here the CDR3 reads CASSRGTEAFF. In DNA form, the CDR3 reads TGTGCCAGCAGCCGGGGAACTGAAGCTTTCTTT.